One sample yielded the 23 T cell receptor beta chains listed below, sequenced in a study of regulatory T cells in long-lasting Graves disease. Time point here: newly diagnosed GD, antithyroid drugs for less than 3 months. PBMC RNA was the source of the TCR library. Arm-PCR of CDR3 regions and iRepertoire HTBI primers were the basis on which TCR beta libraries were built. In TCRdb, the multiplex PCR reads were re-called with MiXCR into one record per CDR3 protein. The sample records 350,000 to 500,000 distinct CDR3 sequences, about a sixth being singletons. These records were also assigned to another study, of T cells in Graves' hyperthyroidism and ophthalmopathy.

The material was peripheral blood mononuclear cells (PBMCs), obtained at new diagnosis, from a patient treated with antithyroid drugs. These receptors originate from a woman aged 18-29 years with Graves disease.

This clonotype was counted at least ten times. The V call is TRBV20-1, the J call TRBJ2-7; TRBD2 matches at 9 bases. The CDR3 has 13 amino acids. The V and J ends lost 6 bases and 6 bases, in that order; junction bases with no gene match: 9. CDR1 and CDR2 (germline): DFQATT, SNEGSKA (reference sequence). The CDR3 here is CSAPGAGGLEQYF. The CDR3 bases are TGCAGTGCCCCCGGAGCGGGAGGTCTCGAGCAGTACTTC.

To note about this clonotype: A read error is likely here: a far larger clone is one base away. This chain connects TRBV5-5 to TRBJ2-3, with TRBD2 identical over 9 bases. This CDR3 has 15 amino acids. V was pared by 2 bases and J by 4 bases, with 5 bases of the junction left unmatched. The germline gives CDR1 SGHKS, CDR2 YYEKEE (reference sequence). The CDR3 spells CASSLAGGNPDTQYF. In DNA, the CDR3 is TGTGCCAGCAGCTTAGCGGGAGGAAACCCAGATACGCAGTATTTT.

This clonotype occurred a few times. The J gene is TRBJ1-2, the V gene TRBV5-5, with D perhaps TRBD1 (6 bases). CDR1 is SGHKS, CDR2 YYEKEE, per germline (reference sequence). The CDR3 sequence is 15 residues long. The V gene lost 0 bases and the J gene lost 2 bases, with 11 bases spanning the gap. CDR3 region: CASSLAGGRNYGYTF. CDR3 bases: TGTGCCAGCAGCTTGGCGGGGGGCAGAAACTATGGCTACACCTTC.

The chain combines TRBV7-3 with TRBJ2-1; 8 bases match TRBD2. The V gene's germline CDR1 is SGHTA and CDR2 FQGTGA. The junction had 3 bases not matched to a gene; V was cut back by 5 bases and J by 0 bases. The CDR3 consists of 15 residues. The CDR3 protein is CASSRLASSYNEQFF. For the CDR3, the DNA is TGTGCCAGCAGCAGACTAGCGAGCTCCTACAATGAGCAGTTCTTC.

This clonotype was seen a few times. V gene TRBV11-1 combines with J gene TRBJ1-3; 10 nucleotides line up with TRBD1. The CDR3 has 16 residues. V shed 5 bases, J shed 4 bases, and the junction held 8 bases outside the gene matches. Germline V lookup: CDR1 SGHAT, CDR2 FQDESV (reference sequence). The CDR3 sequence is CASSGRQGAPGNTIYF. CDR3 DNA: TGTGCCAGCAGCGGAAGACAGGGGGCGCCCGGAAACACCATATATTTT.

This clonotype was counted at least ten times. V and J are TRBV28 and TRBJ2-3; D may be TRBD1 (5 bases). The CDR3 is 17 residues long. Deletions cut 5 bases from V and 0 bases from J, with 18 bases between. CDR1 and CDR2 (germline): MDHEN, SYDVKM. The CDR3, as DNA: TGTGCCAGCAGTCCCCCGATGGGGCGGTCAAGCACAGATACGCAGTATTTT. This codes for CASSPPMGRSSTDTQYF. The full variable domain, rest sourced from reference TRBV28 and TRBJ2-3, is DVKVTQSSRYLVKRTGEKVFLECVQDMDHENMFWYRQDPGLGLRLIYFSYDVKMKEKGDIPEGYSVSREKKERFSLILESASTNQTSMYLCASSPPMGRSSTDTQYFGPGTRLTVL.

The rearrangement joins TRBV5-1 to TRBJ2-2; D gene ambiguous. This CDR3 is 13 amino acids long. Trimming stripped 7 bases from V and 0 bases from J, with 7 bases between. CDR1 is SGHRS and CDR2 is YFSETQ in the germline V gene. The CDR3 is CASQRSNTGELFF. The CDR3 coding sequence is TGCGCCAGCCAACGTTCGAACACCGGGGAGCTGTTTTTT.

The chain combines TRBV30 with TRBJ2-1; D might be TRBD2 (5 bases). V shed 3 bases and J shed 6 bases, with 9 bases lying between them. This CDR3 has 12 amino acids. The germline V gene has CDR1 GTSNPN and CDR2 SVGIG (reference sequence). CDR3 sequence reads: CAWSRGGNEQFF. DNA for the CDR3: TGTGCCTGGAGCCGAGGAGGCAATGAGCAGTTCTTC.

Note on this clonotype: This may arise from a read error, as a much more abundant clone is one base away. The chain employs TRBV3-1 and TRBJ2-5, with D perhaps matching TRBD1 (6 bases). Germline V lookup: CDR1 LGHDT, CDR2 YNNKEL (reference sequence). This CDR3 contains 14 residues. The CDR3 here is CAGSLRGIGETQYF. The DNA for the CDR3 is TGTGCCGGCAGCCTCAGGGGTATCGGCGAGACCCAGTACTTC.

This clonotype was observed at least ten times. The V call is TRBV28, the J call TRBJ1-2, with D perhaps TRBD1 (5 bases). This CDR3 has 15 amino acids. In germline, CDR1 is MDHEN, CDR2 SYDVKM. The V end lost 3 bases, the J end lost 4 bases, and 15 bases lay between the germline ends. CDR3 region: CASSFSLGGIYGYTF. For the CDR3, the DNA is TGTGCCAGCAGTTTTTCTCTCGGGGGGATCTATGGCTACACCTTC.

Many counts were recorded for this clonotype. This sequence joins TRBV28 and TRBJ2-7; the match to TRBD1 covers 11 bases. V shed 3 bases, J shed 6 bases, and the junction held 1 base outside the gene matches. The CDR3 runs to 13 residues. Germline V CDR1 and CDR2: MDHEN, SYDVKM. The CDR3 DNA reads as TGTGCCAGCAGTTTGGGGACAGGGGGCGAGCAGTACTTC. It yields the protein CASSLGTGGEQYF.

This chain connects TRBV12-3 or TRBV12-4 to TRBJ2-7; TRBD1 matches 10 bases. The J call may be incorrect, as the DNA end agrees better with TRBJ2-5. The CDR3 is 13 amino acids. CDR3 sequence: CASRGQGKETQYF. CDR3 DNA sequence: TGTGCCAGCAGGGGACAGGGGAAGGAGACCCAGTACTTC.

The CDR3 DNA follows: TGTGCCAGCAGCTTAGTCCCTAGCGGCACAGATACGCAGTATTTT. This encodes CASSLVPSGTDTQYF. V is TRBV7-6 and J is TRBJ2-3; tentatively, D is TRBD2 (6 bases). Germline assignment: CDR1 SGHVS and CDR2 FNYEAQ. CDR3 length: 15 amino acids. With 1 base removed from V and 1 base from J, the gap between germline ends came to 9 bases.

There are a few counts of this clonotype. J is TRBJ2-3 and V is TRBV6-5, with 12 bases aligning to TRBD2. CDR1 and CDR2 from the germline V gene are MNHEY and SVGAGI. The CDR3 consists of 16 residues. The J segment lost 4 bases and the V segment lost 4 bases, leaving 6 bases of the junction unmatched. The CDR3, as DNA: TGTGCCAGCAGTTCCGGACTAGCGGGACTCGCAGATACGCAGTATTTT. Its protein product is CASSSGLAGLADTQYF.

This clonotype was seen many times. This sequence joins TRBV5-1 and TRBJ1-2, with D possibly matching TRBD1 (5 bases). Trimming cost V 4 bases and J 2 bases, with 15 bases left between them. The CDR3 sequence is 15 residues long. Germline V gives CDR1 SGHRS, CDR2 YFSETQ. In nucleotides, the CDR3 is TGCGCCAGCAGCAATTCTCAGACAGAGAACTATGGCTACACCTTC. The encoded protein is CASSNSQTENYGYTF.

In its sample, this clonotype was seen a few times. This rearrangement joins TRBV2 to TRBJ2-1; 9 bases map to TRBD2. This CDR3 comprises 17 residues. V lost 7 bases and J lost 5; bases outside the gene matches: 15. Germline V gene lookup returns CDR1 SNHLY and CDR2 FYNNEI. This CDR3 reads CASTPRSGRSKDNEQFF. CDR3 DNA sequence: TGTGCCAGCACTCCTCGTAGCGGGAGATCGAAAGACAATGAGCAGTTCTTC.

This clonotype was observed a few times. The chain employs TRBV13 and TRBJ2-7; D is possibly TRBD2 (6 bases). Between the trimmed V and J ends, which lost 2 bases and 0 bases, there was a span of 11 bases. CDR1 and CDR2 from the germline V gene are PRHDT and FYEKMQ (reference sequence). The CDR3 loop spans 15 amino acids. DNA for the CDR3: TGTGCCAGCAGCTTACGGGGACTGAGCTCCTACGAGCAGTACTTC. Translated: CASSLRGLSSYEQYF.

This clonotype appeared many times. The chain links TRBV28 to TRBJ1-1; TRBD1 matches at 8 bases. Germline V gene data show CDR1 as MDHEN and CDR2 as SYDVKM. The junction had 6 bases not matched to a gene; V was cut back by 5 bases and J by 1 base. The CDR3 length is 15 residues. The CDR3 loop reads CASSPWGTGNTEAFF. For the CDR3, the DNA is TGTGCCAGCAGTCCTTGGGGGACAGGGAACACTGAAGCTTTCTTT. Full variable domain (missing parts from reference TRBV28 and TRBJ1-1): DVKVTQSSRYLVKRTGEKVFLECVQDMDHENMFWYRQDPGLGLRLIYFSYDVKMKEKGDIPEGYSVSREKKERFSLILESASTNQTSMYLCASSPWGTGNTEAFFGQGTRLTVV.

The table lists this clonotype with a few counts. The chain couples TRBV15 to TRBJ1-4; no definite D call. CDR1 and CDR2 from the germline V gene are LNHNV and YYDKDF (reference sequence). V was pared by 0 bases and J by 1 base, with 9 bases between. The CDR3 is made up of 16 amino acids. CDR3 loop: CATSRDYSLTNEKLFF. The CDR3 bases are TGTGCCACCAGCAGAGATTACAGCCTAACTAATGAAAAACTGTTTTTT.

The chain is built from TRBV5-1 and TRBJ2-1, with 11 nucleotides matching TRBD2. The CDR3 covers 15 residues. Germline trimming cut 2 bases from V and 10 bases from J; bases unmatched to any gene: 8. Germline CDR1 and CDR2: SGHRS and YFSETQ. DNA for the CDR3: TGCGCCAGCAGCTTACTAGCGGGAGAGGGGGTCGAGCAGTTCTTC. Translating it yields CASSLLAGEGVEQFF.

There are a few counts of this clonotype. The gene calls are TRBV19 and TRBJ2-1, with 13 bases aligning to TRBD2. Germline values: CDR1 LNHDA, CDR2 SQIVND (reference sequence). V dropped 5 bases and J dropped 7; count of bases not matched to a gene: 11. This CDR3 is built from 17 residues. The CDR3 reads CASSLTSGRSGENEQFF. The CDR3 nucleotides are TGTGCCAGTAGTTTGACTAGCGGGAGGAGCGGTGAAAATGAGCAGTTCTTC. The full variable domain, completed using reference TRBV19 and TRBJ2-1, is DGGITQSPKYLFRKEGQNVTLSCEQNLNHDAMYWYRQDPGQGLRLIYYSQIVNDFQKGDIAEGYSVSREKKESFPLTVTSAQKNPTAFYLCASSLTSGRSGENEQFFGPGTRLTVL.

This clonotype has ten or more counts. This chain joins TRBV12-3 or TRBV12-4 and TRBJ1-1, with TRBD1 matching 8 bases. Trimming took 6 bases from V and 2 from J; bases not matched to a gene: 8. This CDR3 is built from 15 residues. The CDR3 nucleotides read TGTGCCAGCAGGTATGACAGGGGTGTAAACACTGAAGCTTTCTTT. Residues: CASRYDRGVNTEAFF.

This clonotype was seen a handful of times. The genes are TRBV7-9 and TRBJ2-7; D is possibly TRBD2 (6 bases). The V gene's germline CDR1 is SEHNR and CDR2 FQNEAQ (reference sequence). The CDR3 totals 13 residues. Trimming removed 5 bases at V and 7 bases at J, with 15 bases between. DNA for the CDR3: TGTGCCAGCAGCCCGGACGTTCGGGGGGAGCAGTACTTC. This gives the protein CASSPDVRGEQYF.